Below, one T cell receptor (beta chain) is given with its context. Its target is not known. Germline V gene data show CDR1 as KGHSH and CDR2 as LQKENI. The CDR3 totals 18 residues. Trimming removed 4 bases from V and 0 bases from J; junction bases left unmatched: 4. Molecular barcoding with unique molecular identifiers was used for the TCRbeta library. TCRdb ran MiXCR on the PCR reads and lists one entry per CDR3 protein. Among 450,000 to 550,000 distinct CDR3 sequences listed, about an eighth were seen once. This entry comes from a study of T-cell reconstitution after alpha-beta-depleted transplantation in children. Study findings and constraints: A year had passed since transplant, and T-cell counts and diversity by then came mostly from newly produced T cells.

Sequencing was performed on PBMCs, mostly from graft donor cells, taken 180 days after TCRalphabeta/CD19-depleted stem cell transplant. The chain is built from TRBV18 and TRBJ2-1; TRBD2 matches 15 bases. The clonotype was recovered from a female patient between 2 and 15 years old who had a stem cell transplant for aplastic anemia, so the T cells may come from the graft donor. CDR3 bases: TGTGCCAGCTCACGGGGACTAGCGGGAGGCTTCTCCTACAATGAGCAGTTCTTC. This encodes CASSRGLAGGFSYNEQFF. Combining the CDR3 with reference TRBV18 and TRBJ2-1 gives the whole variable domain NAGVMQNPRHLVRRRGQEARLRCSPMKGHSHVYWYRQLPEEGLKFMVYLQKENIIDESGMPKERFSAEFPKEGPSILRIQQVVRGDSAAYFCASSRGLAGGFSYNEQFFGPGTRLTVL.